A selection of T cell receptor beta chains follows, all from one sample in a study of cytomegalovirus exposure and HLA in healthy donors. Profiling relied on immunoSEQ multiplex PCR, and the TCRdb table lists in-frame clones only, not all of them. The repertoire includes 140,000 to 150,000 clones, roughly 70% of them detected once, and over 6% sits in the top ten. Specimen: PBMCs. These TCRs come from a man aged 25-45 years in good health and CMV-seronegative. The CDR3 runs from the conserved cysteine through the conserved F or W. A D gene is named only where the DNA matches it firmly. Expanded clones are given a class, and other clones once, few, many or no size at all.

TRBJ1-4 NA TRBV7-9 NA TGTGCCAGCAGCACTTCCAGGGGCCCGGGGGAAAAACTGTTTTTT CASSTSRGPGEKLFF
TRBJ1-5 NA TRBV25-1 many TGTGCCAGCGGGGGGGATAGCAATCAGCCCCAGCATTTT CASGGDSNQPQHF
TRBJ1-6 NA TRBV21-1 few TGTGCCAGCAGCAACAGGTATAATTCACCCCTCCACTTT CASSNRYNSPLHF
TRBJ2-7 NA TRBV11-1 once TGTGCCAGCAGCTTTGACAGGAGGTACGAGCAGTACTTC CASSFDRRYEQYF
TRBJ1-5 NA TRBV2 NA TGTGCCAGCAGTGACAGAAACAATCAGCCCCAGCATTTT CASSDRNNQPQHF
TRBJ1-5 TRBD1 TRBV30 few TGTGCCTGGGCCCCGGGACAGAGCAATCAGCCCCAGCATTTT CAWAPGQSNQPQHF
TRBJ2-4 NA TRBV19 NA TGTGCCAGTGGCACAGTTAAAATAGCCAAAAACATTCAGTACTTC CASGTVKIAKNIQYF
TRBJ2-3 TRBD2 TRBV7-3 NA TGTGCCAGCAGCTTACTAGCGGGGACAGATACGCAGTATTTT CASSLLAGTDTQYF
TRBJ2-2 NA TRBV5-6 NA TGTGCCAGCAGCTTCGGGTTAACGAACACCGGGGAGCTGTTTTTT CASSFGLTNTGELFF
TRBJ2-2 TRBD2 TRBV2 few TGTGCCAGCAGTGGACTAGCGGAGCAGGCCGGGGAGCTGTTTTTT CASSGLAEQAGELFF
TRBJ2-2 TRBD1 TRBV11-2 NA TGTGCCGGACGGACAGGACGCACCGGGGAGCTGTTTTTT CAGRTGRTGELFF
TRBJ1-5 TRBD1 TRBV5-1 NA TGCGCCAGCAGCCCCGAGGGACAGCAATTAAATCAGCCCCAGCATTTT CASSPEGQQLNQPQHF
TRBJ1-5 NA TRBV7-2 few TGTGCCAGCAGCTTACCCGGTCAGCCCCAGCATTTT CASSLPGQPQHF
TRBJ2-2 TRBD2 TRBV28 NA TGTGCCAGCAGCCAGGGGGGGACTAGCGGCGGCGGGGAGCTGTTTTTT CASSQGGTSGGGELFF
TRBJ2-4 NA TRBV5-6 NA TGTGCCAGCAGCTTGGTGGAGTTACTAGCCAAAAACATTCAGTACTTC CASSLVELLAKNIQYF
TRBJ2-1 TRBD2 TRBV6-6 NA TGTGCCAGCAGTTCCGAACTAGCGGGAAGGGGTGAGCAGTTCTTC CASSSELAGRGEQFF
TRBJ2-2 TRBD2 TRBV7-3 NA TGTGCCAGCAGCTTAACCATCTCTAGCGGGGTGAAAGCCGGGGAGCTGTTTTTT CASSLTISSGVKAGELFF
TRBJ2-1 NA TRBV29-1 few TGCAGCGTTGAGTCGGACATAAGGAATGAGCAGTTCTTC CSVESDIRNEQFF
TRBJ1-4 NA TRBV9 NA TGTGCCAGCAGCGTACAGGAGGGGAGGAGTCATGAAAAACTGTTTTTT CASSVQEGRSHEKLFF
TRBJ1-5 NA TRBV28 NA TGTGCCAGCAGTTTAAGGGGCACGAATCAGCCCCAGCATTTT CASSLRGTNQPQHF
TRBJ1-2 NA TRBV7-3 NA TGTGCCAGCAGCTCCACCGACAGACCCCATGGCTACACCTTC CASSSTDRPHGYTF
TRBJ1-2 NA TRBV6-1 few TGTGCCAGCAGGTTGGCCCTCGCTAACTATGGCTACACCTTC CASRLALANYGYTF
TRBJ2-5 TRBD1 TRBV5-4 once TGTGCCAGCAGCTTAGGACAGGAGTGGGAGACCCAGTACTTC CASSLGQEWETQYF
TRBJ2-1 TRBD1 TRBV6-6 few TGTGCCAGCAGGGAAGGGACAGGTCTGGAAAATGAGCAGTTCTTC CASREGTGLENEQFF
TRBJ1-2 NA TRBV10-3 NA TGTGCCATCAGTGAGTCCGGTCGGGGCTACACCTTC CAISESGRGYTF
TRBJ2-7 TRBD1 TRBV5-1 NA TGCGCCAGCAGCCCTAACTTGGGACAGTTGTTATCCTACGAGCAGTACTTC CASSPNLGQLLSYEQYF
TRBJ2-5 NA TRBV5-4 NA TGTGCCAGCAGCTTGCCGGGCGGGGTAGGGGAGACCCAGTACTTC CASSLPGGVGETQYF
TRBJ2-1 NA TRBV27 NA TGTGCCAGCAGCTCGGGGGAACTCAATGAGCAGTTCTTC CASSSGELNEQFF